The clone carrying this T cell receptor beta chain has at least ten counts. Its antigen is not identified. The sample comes from a study of T cells in Graves' hyperthyroidism and ophthalmopathy. Study context: Peripheral blood was taken when the disease was first diagnosed, before any treatment began.

The source material, RNA transcripts, was used to amplify TCR beta CDR3 regions. First-round RT-PCR of the TCR CDR3 relied on the HTBI primer set. MiXCR was run by TCRdb on the multiplex PCR reads, yielding one entry per CDR3 protein. The sample has approximately 400,000 distinct CDR3 sequences; around 18% are singletons. Findings and limits, study-wide: Blood also held most thyroid clonotypes expanded beyond 0.001. A model of 13 V-J pairs discriminated ophthalmopathy from stable hyperthyroidism.

V was shortened by 0 bases and J by 4 bases, with 11 bases between the two germline ends. Germline V gene sequence: CDR1 DFQATT, CDR2 SNEGSKA (reference sequence). CDR3 length: 14 residues. The chain combines TRBV20-1 with TRBJ2-3; D may be TRBD1 (5 bases). The TCR was taken from a man aged 18 to 30 with Graves' ophthalmopathy. The material sequenced was blood. Written as DNA, the CDR3 is TGCAGTGCTAGAGATGGGGCCGCTCCAGATACGCAGTATTTT. It yields the protein CSARDGAAPDTQYF.